This T cell receptor beta chain was retrieved from a study of T cell repertoires in cytomegalovirus infection. Study background: Through public TCR beta signatures, both CMV infection and matching HLA type were indicated. Study conclusions and caveats: Dominating the ex vivo response were TCR beta clonotypes that were CMV-specific and HLA-C-restricted. CMV carriers having the relevant HLA were flagged by cumulative public TCR beta family frequency.

Each CDR3 protein gets one entry after TCRdb re-called the reads with MiXCR. The data contain roughly 350,000 distinct CDR3 sequences, 34% of them singletons. Concerning this clonotype itself: What it binds is unknown.

The CDR3 contains 14 residues. Germline V gene data show CDR1 as MNHEY and CDR2 as SMNVEV (reference sequence). V was cut by 2 bases and J by 6 bases, with 11 bases left in between. The specimen comprised cultured PBMCs, sampled from culture after CMV antigen stimulation. The rearrangement links TRBV27 to TRBJ2-1; TRBD1 or TRBD2 may be the D gene (5 bases each). This sequence was found in a human donor in good health (CMV status not recorded). Some clones in this sample may be carry-over from other donors' samples. CDR3 sequence reads: CASSLMGDGNEQFF. CDR3 nucleotides: TGTGCCAGCAGTTTAATGGGGGACGGCAATGAGCAGTTCTTC.